This T cell receptor beta chain originates from a study of control samples from healthy donors and cancer patients. Assay: immunoSEQ multiplex PCR; the TCRdb copy retains only in-frame clones and omits some. The table shows approximately 150,000 clones, with around 88% occurring only once. V lost 0 bases, J lost 5 bases, and 7 bases lay in between. Germline values: CDR1 LNHNV, CDR2 YYDKDF (reference sequence). CDR3 length equals 13 residues. Note on this clone: The same CDR3 arises from other DNA sequences in this sample as well.

The TCR originated in a man younger than 35 in good health. The V gene is TRBV15, the J gene TRBJ2-5, with a possible D match to TRBD2 (5 bases). Sample: blood. The CDR3 sequence: CATSRDSGETQYF. Written as DNA, the CDR3 is TGTGCCACCAGCAGAGATTCGGGGGAGACCCAGTACTTC.